This paragraph covers one T cell receptor (beta chain) sequence. The antigen is not known. This entry is derived from a study of T-cell memory formation after mild COVID-19. Study-level results: Pre-infection memory carried some responding clones, suggesting that cross-reactive memory joined. CD4+ clones that contracted lay mainly in CM and EM; CD8+ ones lay in EMRA. Clones that shrank (day 15 to 85) were balanced CD4/CD8, whereas later expanders leaned CD4+.

The CDR3 contains 13 residues. Trimming pared 6 bases from V and 4 bases from J, leaving 12 bases between. Each CDR3 protein gets one entry after TCRdb re-called the 5' RACE reads with MiXCR. The sample has fewer than 550,000 distinct CDR3 sequences; 20% are singletons. Sequencing input: PBMCs or a T cell subset sorted from them (not recorded which). The origin of this receptor is an adult woman who had mild COVID-19 (a few samples of this study predate the infection). Cell type and time point are not known. The V call is TRBV12-3 or TRBV12-4, the J call TRBJ2-5; TRBD2 is a possible D gene (5 bases). The CDR3 spells CASSSGKIETQYF. CDR3 in DNA: TGTGCCAGCAGCTCCGGGAAAATAGAGACCCAGTACTTC.